The clone carrying this TCR beta chain occurred many times. Its cognate antigen is unknown. Template switching created a universal primer site, and the cDNA included unique molecular identifiers. Each CDR3 protein gets one entry after TCRdb re-called the 5' RACE reads with MiXCR. The profile covers roughly 230,000 distinct CDR3 sequences, with approximately 8.6% appearing a single time and over 2.5% taken by the ten largest. The sample originates from a study of identical twins. Study-wide points: Excess low generation probability was seen in twin-shared out-of-frame alpha sequences.

V shed 7 bases and J shed 0 bases, with 13 bases lying between them. The length of the CDR3 is 14 residues. CDR1 is MDHEN and CDR2 is SYDVKM in the germline V gene. Healthy Caucasians supplied all donations. These data were likewise used in another study, on yellow fever vaccine responses in identical twins.

The chain has TRBV28 and TRBJ2-7, with D tentatively TRBD1 (5 bases). This TCR came from a woman in her late teens or twenties in good health. Sequences were obtained from CD8+ T cells sorted from blood. CDR3 sequence reads: CASMGQGSSYEQYF. CDR3 nucleotides: TGTGCCAGCATGGGGCAGGGAAGCTCCTACGAGCAGTACTTC.